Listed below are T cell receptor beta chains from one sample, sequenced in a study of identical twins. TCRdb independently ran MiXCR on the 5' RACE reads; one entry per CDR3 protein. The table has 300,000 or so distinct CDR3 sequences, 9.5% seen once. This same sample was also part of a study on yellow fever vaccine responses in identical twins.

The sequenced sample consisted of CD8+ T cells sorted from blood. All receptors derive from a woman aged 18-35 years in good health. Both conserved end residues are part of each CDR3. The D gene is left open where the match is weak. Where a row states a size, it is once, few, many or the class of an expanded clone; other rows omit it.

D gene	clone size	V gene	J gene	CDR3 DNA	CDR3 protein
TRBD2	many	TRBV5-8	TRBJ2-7	TGTGCCAGCAGCTTACCCCCGGGACTAGCAGAATACGAGCAGTACTTC	CASSLPPGLAEYEQYF
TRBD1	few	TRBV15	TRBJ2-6	TGTGCCACCAGCACAGGGGGCTCAAGCCTCTCTGGGGCCAACGTCCTGACTTTC	CATSTGGSSLSGANVLTF
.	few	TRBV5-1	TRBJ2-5	TGCGCCAGCAGCTTGTTAGGGGCTAGCAGTTTCCTCGAGACCCAGTACTTC	CASSLLGASSFLETQYF
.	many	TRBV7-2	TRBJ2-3	TGTGCCAGCAGCTTAGCGGGAGCAGATACGCAGTATTTT	CASSLAGADTQYF
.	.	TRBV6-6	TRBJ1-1	TGTGCCACTTCCCGGGGTATCACTGAAGCTTTCTTT	CATSRGITEAFF
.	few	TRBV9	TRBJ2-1	.	CASSPRVAGGIF
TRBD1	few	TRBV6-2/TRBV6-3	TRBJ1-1	TGTGCCAGCAGTAACGGACAGGGGGCGTTCGGTGAAGCTTTCTTT	CASSNGQGAFGEAFF
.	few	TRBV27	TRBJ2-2	TGTGCCAGCAGTTTAGGGGGGTTTGGCACCGGGGAGCTGTTTTTT	CASSLGGFGTGELFF
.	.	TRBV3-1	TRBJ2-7	TGTGCCAGCACCAAAGAGTTCCAGGTCCCATACGAGCAGTACTTC	CASTKEFQVPYEQYF
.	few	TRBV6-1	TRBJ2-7	TGTGCCAGCAGTGAATGGGCCTCCTACGAGCAGTACTTC	CASSEWASYEQYF
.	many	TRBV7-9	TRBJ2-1	TGTGCCAGCAGCTCGGTGCTCGGAAACTCCTACAATGAGCAGTTCTTC	CASSSVLGNSYNEQFF
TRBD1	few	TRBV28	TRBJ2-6	TGTGCCAGCAGCCCGGACAGGGTGGGTGGGGCCAACGTCCTGACTTTC	CASSPDRVGGANVLTF
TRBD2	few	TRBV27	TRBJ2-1	TGTGCCAGCAGTGCATACTCCGGGACTAGCGGGAGAAATGAGCAGTTCTTC	CASSAYSGTSGRNEQFF
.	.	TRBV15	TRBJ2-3	TGTGCCACCAGCACAAGGACTTCTGCTAGCACAGATACGCAGTATTTT	CATSTRTSASTDTQYF
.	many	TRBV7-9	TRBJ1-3	TGTGCCAGCAGCCTAAAATTGACGGACTCTGGAAACACCATATATTTT	CASSLKLTDSGNTIYF
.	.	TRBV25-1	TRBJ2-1	TGTGCCAGCAGTGAGGGACCCGGTTACAATGAGCAGTTCTTC	CASSEGPGYNEQFF
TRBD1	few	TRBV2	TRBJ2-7	TGTGCCAGCAGCACGGGACAGACGCACGACGAGCAGTACTTC	CASSTGQTHDEQYF
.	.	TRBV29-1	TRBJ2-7	TGCAGCGTTGAAACGCAGGGTAACGAGCAGTACTTC	CSVETQGNEQYF
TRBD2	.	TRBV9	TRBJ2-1	TGTGCCAGCAGCGTAGAGGGACTAGCGGGGGCTAGCTCCTACAATGAGCAGTTCTTC	CASSVEGLAGASSYNEQFF
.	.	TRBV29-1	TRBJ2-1	TGCAGCTCAAGACAGGAGGACAATGAGCAGTTCTTC	CSSRQEDNEQFF
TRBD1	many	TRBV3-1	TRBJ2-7	TGTGCCAGCAGCCTCACCGGGACAGGGGGCTACGAGCAGTACTTC	CASSLTGTGGYEQYF
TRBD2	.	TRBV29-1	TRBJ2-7	TGCAGCGTTGAACCAGCGGGGGGTGTCTACGAGCAGTACTTC	CSVEPAGGVYEQYF
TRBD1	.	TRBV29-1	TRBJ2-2	TGCAGCGTCCTCGGACAGGGAATAGTCGGGGAGCTGTTTTTT	CSVLGQGIVGELFF
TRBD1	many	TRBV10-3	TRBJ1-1	TGTGCCATCAGTGAGTCGACGGACAGGGAGGGAAACACTGAAGCTTTCTTT	CAISESTDREGNTEAFF